The entry that follows covers one TCR beta chain sequence. This sample is part of a study of blood T cell repertoires in COVID-19. About the research overall: The United States, Italy and Spain supplied acute and convalescent COVID-19 samples. PBMCs, B-cell-depleted T cells, or T cells provided the cDNA or gDNA that made up the material.

As processed by the authors: Reference gene primer amplification gave estimated nucleated cell counts. Libraries were prepared by immunoSEQ multiplex PCR; TCRdb keeps only in-frame clonotypes and omits some of them. D and trimming come from the DNA, and the V and J calls and clone size come from that table. Seen here are roughly 300,000 clones, more than 80% observed once, and the top ten hold 6.4%. The TCR originated in a man younger than 35 who had recovered from COVID-19. What was sequenced was peripheral blood.

The CDR3 loop reads CASSLDGLAGGPWDEQFF. The CDR3 DNA reads as TGTGCCAGCAGCTTAGATGGGCTAGCGGGAGGGCCGTGGGATGAGCAGTTCTTC. This chain uses TRBV7-6 with TRBJ2-1; 12 bases line up with TRBD2. This CDR3 has 18 amino acids. The germline CDR1 and CDR2 sequences are SGHVS and FNYEAQ. With V trimmed by 1 base and J by 8 bases, 12 bases remained unmatched. The whole variable domain, filled in from reference TRBV7-6 and TRBJ2-1, reads GAGVSQSPRYKVTKRGQDVALRCDPISGHVSLYWYRQALGQGPEFLTYFNYEAQQDKSGLPNDRFSAERPEGSISTLTIQRTEQRDSAMYRCASSLDGLAGGPWDEQFFGPGTRLTVL.